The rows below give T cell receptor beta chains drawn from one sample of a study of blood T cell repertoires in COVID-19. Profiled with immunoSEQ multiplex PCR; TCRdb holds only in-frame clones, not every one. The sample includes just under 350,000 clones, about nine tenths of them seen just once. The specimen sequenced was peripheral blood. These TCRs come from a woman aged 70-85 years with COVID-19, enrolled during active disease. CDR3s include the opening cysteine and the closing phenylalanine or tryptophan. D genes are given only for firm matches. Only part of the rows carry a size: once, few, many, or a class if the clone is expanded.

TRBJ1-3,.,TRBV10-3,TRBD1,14,TGTGCCATCAGCGCGGACAGGGCTGGAAACACCATATATTTT,CAISADRAGNTIYF
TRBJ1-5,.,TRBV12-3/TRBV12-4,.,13,TGTGCCAGCAGTCCCTATAGCAATCAGCCCCAGCATTTT,CASSPYSNQPQHF
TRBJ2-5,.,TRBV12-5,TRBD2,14,TGTGCTAGTGGTTTTGGGGGGGGCCAAGAGACCCAGTACTTC,CASGFGGGQETQYF
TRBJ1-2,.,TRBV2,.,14,TGTGCCAGCAGTGACGAGCTTTTGTACTATGGCTACACCTTC,CASSDELLYYGYTF
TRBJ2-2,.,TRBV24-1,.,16,TGTGCCACCAGTGACGCCAGGGGTCCGGGCACCGGGGAGCTGTTTTTT,CATSDARGPGTGELFF
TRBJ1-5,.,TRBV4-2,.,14,TGTGCCAGCAGCCAAGATGGCGGGGCTCAGCCCCAGCATTTT,CASSQDGGAQPQHF
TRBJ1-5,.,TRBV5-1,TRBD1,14,TGCGCCAGCAGCGGGCAGGGGGCCGGCGAGCCCCAGCATTTT,CASSGQGAGEPQHF
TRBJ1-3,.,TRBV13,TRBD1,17,TGTGCCAGCAGCCCTAATGTCGGGACAGGGTACGGAAACACCATATATTTT,CASSPNVGTGYGNTIYF
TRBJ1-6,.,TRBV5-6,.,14,TGTGCCAGCAGCTTGCCAGGGGCACATTCACCCCTCCACTTT,CASSLPGAHSPLHF
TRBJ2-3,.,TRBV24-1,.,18,TGTGCCACCAGTGATTCTCTGCGGGGAGGAGCGACCACAGATACGCAGTATTTT,CATSDSLRGGATTDTQYF
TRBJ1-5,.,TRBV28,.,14,TGTGCCAGCAGTTATCGACTGATCAATCAGCCCCAGCATTTT,CASSYRLINQPQHF
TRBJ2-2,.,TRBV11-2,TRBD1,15,TGTGCCAGCACCGGGACAGAGAGGTACACCGGGGAGCTGTTTTTT,CASTGTERYTGELFF
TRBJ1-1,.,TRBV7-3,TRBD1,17,TGTGCCAGCAGCGCAGGGACAGGGGGACTGATGAACACTGAAGCTTTCTTT,CASSAGTGGLMNTEAFF
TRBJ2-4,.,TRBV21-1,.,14,TGTGCCAGCAGCACCGGGACAGGGAGGGACATTCAGTACTTC,CASSTGTGRDIQYF
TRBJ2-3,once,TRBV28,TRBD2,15,TGTGCCAGCAGTTCCCCAGCGGGGGGGCTGGATACGCAGTATTTT,CASSSPAGGLDTQYF
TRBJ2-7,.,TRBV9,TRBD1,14,TGTGCCAGCAGCGTAGGACAGGGCTTCTACGAGCAGTACTTC,CASSVGQGFYEQYF
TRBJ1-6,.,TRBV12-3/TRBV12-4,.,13,TGTGCCAGCAGTTTTGTCAGGGGCCTTTCCCTCCACTTT,CASSFVRGLSLHF
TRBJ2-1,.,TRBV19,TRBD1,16,TGTGCCAGTAGCCTGACGGGACAGGGGAGCTACAATGAGCAGTTCTTC,CASSLTGQGSYNEQFF
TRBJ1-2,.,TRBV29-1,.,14,TGCAGCGTTGATCTCTCAGGGGCTGAGGGGGGCTACACCTTC,CSVDLSGAEGGYTF
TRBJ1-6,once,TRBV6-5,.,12,TGTGCCAGCAGTTACCCGGACGGGGCCCTCCACTTT,CASSYPDGALHF
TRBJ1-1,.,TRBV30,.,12,TGTGCCTGGTGCAGGGTTGCAACTGAAGCTTTCTTT,CAWCRVATEAFF
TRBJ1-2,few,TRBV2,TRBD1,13,TGTGCCAGCGGGGACAGGGTATCCTATGGCTACACCTTC,CASGDRVSYGYTF
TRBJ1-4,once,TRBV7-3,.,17,TGTGCCAGCACACAACCGCTCTCCGACAGAGTTAATGAAAAACTGTTTTTT,CASTQPLSDRVNEKLFF
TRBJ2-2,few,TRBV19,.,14,TGTGCCAGTAGTCCTCGGCGGGGAGCCGGGGAGCTGTTTTTT,CASSPRRGAGELFF
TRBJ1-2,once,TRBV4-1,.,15,TGCGCCAGCAGCCAACCAACAGGGACCCCCTATGGCTACACCTTC,CASSQPTGTPYGYTF
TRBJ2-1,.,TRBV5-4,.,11,TGTGCCAGCAGCTTGGTCGATGAGCAGTTCTTC,CASSLVDEQFF
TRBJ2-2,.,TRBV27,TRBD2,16,TGTGCCAGTCACACTAGCGGGGGGCCGAACACCGGGGAGCTGTTTTTT,CASHTSGGPNTGELFF
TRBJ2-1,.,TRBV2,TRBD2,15,TGTGCCAGCACATTAGCGGGGGCGATATACAATGAGCAGTTCTTC,CASTLAGAIYNEQFF
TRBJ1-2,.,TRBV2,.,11,TGTGCCAGCAGTTCGGGATCTGGCTACACCTTC,CASSSGSGYTF
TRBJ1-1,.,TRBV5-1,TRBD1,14,TGCGCCAGCAGCAATTCTTGGACACAGGGGGAAACTTTCTTT,CASSNSWTQGETFF
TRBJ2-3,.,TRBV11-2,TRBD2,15,TGTGCCAGCAGCTTACTAGCGGGGGCGGGGGATACGCAGTATTTT,CASSLLAGAGDTQYF
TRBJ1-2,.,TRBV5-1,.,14,TGCGCCAGCAGCTTGGAGGGAAGGGGATATGGCTACACCTTC,CASSLEGRGYGYTF
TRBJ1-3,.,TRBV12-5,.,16,TGTGCTAGTGCCCGACTAGGGACCTTCTCTGGAAACACCATATATTTT,CASARLGTFSGNTIYF
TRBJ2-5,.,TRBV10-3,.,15,TGTGCCATCGACAAGGGTCGAGGCGGGCAAGAGACCCAGTACTTC,CAIDKGRGGQETQYF
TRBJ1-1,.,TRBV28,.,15,TGTGCCAGCAGTTTAGGGTTGGGGGGTATCACTGAAGCTTTCTTT,CASSLGLGGITEAFF
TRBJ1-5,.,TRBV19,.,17,TGTGCCAGTAGTATAGGAGCTTCAGGGTTAAAAGATCAGCCCCAGCATTTT,CASSIGASGLKDQPQHF
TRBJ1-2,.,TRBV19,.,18,TGTGCCAGTACTATCCACGTCTTGGGAGGGTTCAAGTTTTATGGCTACACCTTC,CASTIHVLGGFKFYGYTF
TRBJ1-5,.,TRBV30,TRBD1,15,TGTGCCTGGAGTGTACGACAGGGAGGCAATCAGCCCCAGCATTTT,CAWSVRQGGNQPQHF
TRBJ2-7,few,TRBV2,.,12,TGTGCCAGCCAGAACCCATCGAGGGAGCAGTACTTC,CASQNPSREQYF
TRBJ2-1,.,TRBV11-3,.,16,TGTGCCAGCAGCAAGGGGGACTACTTGGGGTACAATGAGCAGTTCTTC,CASSKGDYLGYNEQFF
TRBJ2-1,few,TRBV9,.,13,TGTGCCAGCAGCCCCGGACTAATCCATGAGCAGTTCTTC,CASSPGLIHEQFF
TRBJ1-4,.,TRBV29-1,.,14,TGCAGCGTTGGCTCGGGGGGCGCAAATGAAAAACTGTTTTTT,CSVGSGGANEKLFF
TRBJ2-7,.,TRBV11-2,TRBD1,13,TGTGCCAGCACTGGACAGGGGGCGAACGAGCAGTACTTC,CASTGQGANEQYF
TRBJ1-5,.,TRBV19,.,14,TGTGCCAGTAGTATAGAAGACACCAATCAGCCCCAGCATTTT,CASSIEDTNQPQHF
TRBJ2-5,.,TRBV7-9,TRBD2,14,TGTGCCAGCAGCTTATCGGGGGGGCAAGAGACCCAGTACTTC,CASSLSGGQETQYF
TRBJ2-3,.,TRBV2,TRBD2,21,TGTGCCAGCAGTCGCCCGGGGACTAGCGGGGGGCCACCCCCCCTCACAGATACGCAGTATTTT,CASSRPGTSGGPPPLTDTQYF
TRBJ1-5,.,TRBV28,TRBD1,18,TGTGCCAGCAGCCGCGGGACAGGGAGAGCCCCCAGCAATCAGCCCCAGCATTTT,CASSRGTGRAPSNQPQHF
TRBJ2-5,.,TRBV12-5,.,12,TGTGCTAGTGGTGTGGGCGGGGAGACCCAGTACTTC,CASGVGGETQYF
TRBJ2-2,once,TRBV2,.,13,TGTGCCAGCACTTTTTTGGAGTCCGGGGAGCTGTTTTTT,CASTFLESGELFF
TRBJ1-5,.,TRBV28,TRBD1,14,TGTGCCAGCAGATCCGGGACAGTTAATCAGCCCCAGCATTTT,CASRSGTVNQPQHF
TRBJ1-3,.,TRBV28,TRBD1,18,TGTGCCAGCAGTTTCTGGGCAGGGGGCGGCTGGGGAGGAAACACCATATATTTT,CASSFWAGGGWGGNTIYF
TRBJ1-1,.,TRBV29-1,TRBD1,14,TGCAGCGCTCCGACAGGGGGCTCGAACACTGAAGCTTTCTTT,CSAPTGGSNTEAFF
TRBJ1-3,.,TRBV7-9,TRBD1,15,TGTGCCAGCAGCCCTCGACAGGGGGTTGGAAACACCATATATTTT,CASSPRQGVGNTIYF
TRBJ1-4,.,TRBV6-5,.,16,TGTGCCAGCAGTTACGGGACAATTTCAACTAATGAAAAACTGTTTTTT,CASSYGTISTNEKLFF